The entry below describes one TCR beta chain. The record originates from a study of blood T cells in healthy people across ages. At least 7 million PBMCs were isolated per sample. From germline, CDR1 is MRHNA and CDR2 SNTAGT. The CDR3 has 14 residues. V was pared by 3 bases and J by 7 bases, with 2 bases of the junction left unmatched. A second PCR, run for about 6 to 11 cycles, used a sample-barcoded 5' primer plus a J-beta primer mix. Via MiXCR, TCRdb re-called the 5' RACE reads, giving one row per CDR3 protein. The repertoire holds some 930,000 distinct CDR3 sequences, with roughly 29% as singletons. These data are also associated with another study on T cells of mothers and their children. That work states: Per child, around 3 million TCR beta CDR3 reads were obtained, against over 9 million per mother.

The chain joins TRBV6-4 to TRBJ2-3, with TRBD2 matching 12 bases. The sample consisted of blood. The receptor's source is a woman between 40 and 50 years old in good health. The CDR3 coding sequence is TGTGCCAGCAGTGAGACTAGCGGGGGATATACGCAGTATTTT. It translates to CASSETSGGYTQYF.